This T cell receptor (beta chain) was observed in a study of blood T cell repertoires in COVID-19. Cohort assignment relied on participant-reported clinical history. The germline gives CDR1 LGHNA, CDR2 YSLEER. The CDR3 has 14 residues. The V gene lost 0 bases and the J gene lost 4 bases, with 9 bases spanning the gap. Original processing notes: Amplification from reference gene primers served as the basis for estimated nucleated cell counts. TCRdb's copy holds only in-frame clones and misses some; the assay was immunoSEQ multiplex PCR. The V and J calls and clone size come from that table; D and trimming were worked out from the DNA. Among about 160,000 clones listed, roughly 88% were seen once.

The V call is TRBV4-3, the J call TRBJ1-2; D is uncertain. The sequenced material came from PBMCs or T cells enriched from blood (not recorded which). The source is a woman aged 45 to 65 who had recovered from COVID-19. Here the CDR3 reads CASSQDGGLYGYTF. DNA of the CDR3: TGCGCCAGCAGCCAAGATGGCGGACTCTATGGCTACACCTTC.